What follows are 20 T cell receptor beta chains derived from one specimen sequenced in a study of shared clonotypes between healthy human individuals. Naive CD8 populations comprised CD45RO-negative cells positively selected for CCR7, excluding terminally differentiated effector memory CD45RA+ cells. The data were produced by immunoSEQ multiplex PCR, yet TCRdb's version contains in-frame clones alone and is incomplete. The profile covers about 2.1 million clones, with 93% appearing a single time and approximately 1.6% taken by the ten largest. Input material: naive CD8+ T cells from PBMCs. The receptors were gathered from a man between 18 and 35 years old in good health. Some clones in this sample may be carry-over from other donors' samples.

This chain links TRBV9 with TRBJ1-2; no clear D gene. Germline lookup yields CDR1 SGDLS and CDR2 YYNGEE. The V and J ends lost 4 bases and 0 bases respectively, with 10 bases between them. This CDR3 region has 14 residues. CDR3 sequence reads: CASSPPDSNYGYTF. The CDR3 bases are TGTGCCAGCAGCCCCCCGGACTCTAACTATGGCTACACCTTC.

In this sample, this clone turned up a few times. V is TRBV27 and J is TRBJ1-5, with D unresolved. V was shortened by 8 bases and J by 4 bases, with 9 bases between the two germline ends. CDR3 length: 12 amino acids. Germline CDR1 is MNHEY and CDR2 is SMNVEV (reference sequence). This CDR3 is CASGRDNQPQHF. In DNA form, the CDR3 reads TGTGCCAGCGGTAGGGATAATCAGCCCCAGCATTTT.

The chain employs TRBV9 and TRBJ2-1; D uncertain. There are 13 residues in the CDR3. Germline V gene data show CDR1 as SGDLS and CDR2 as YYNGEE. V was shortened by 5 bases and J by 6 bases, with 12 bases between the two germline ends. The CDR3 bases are TGTGCCAGCAGTACCGGGCCGAGCAATGAGCAGTTCTTC. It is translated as CASSTGPSNEQFF.

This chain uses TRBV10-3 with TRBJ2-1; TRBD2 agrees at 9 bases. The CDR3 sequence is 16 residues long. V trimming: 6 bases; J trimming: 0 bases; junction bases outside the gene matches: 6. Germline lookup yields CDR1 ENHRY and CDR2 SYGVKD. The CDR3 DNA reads TGTGCCATCAGCACTAGCGGGTTCAGCTCCTACAATGAGCAGTTCTTC. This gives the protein CAISTSGFSSYNEQFF.

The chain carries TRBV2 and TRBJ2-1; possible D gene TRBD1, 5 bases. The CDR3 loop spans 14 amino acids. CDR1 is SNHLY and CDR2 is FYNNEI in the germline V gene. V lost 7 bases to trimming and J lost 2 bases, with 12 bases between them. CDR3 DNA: TGTGCCAGCATTAGCAAGGGGACCTACAATGAGCAGTTCTTC. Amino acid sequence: CASISKGTYNEQFF.

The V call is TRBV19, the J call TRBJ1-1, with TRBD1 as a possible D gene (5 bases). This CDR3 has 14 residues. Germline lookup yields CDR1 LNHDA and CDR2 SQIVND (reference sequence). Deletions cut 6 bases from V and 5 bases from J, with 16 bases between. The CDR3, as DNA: TGTGCCAGTAGCCTAGGGGTTCTGGGTACTGAAGCTTTCTTT. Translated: CASSLGVLGTEAFF.

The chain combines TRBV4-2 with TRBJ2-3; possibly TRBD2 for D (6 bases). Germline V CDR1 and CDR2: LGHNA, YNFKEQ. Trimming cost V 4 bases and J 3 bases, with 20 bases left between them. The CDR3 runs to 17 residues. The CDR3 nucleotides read TGTGCCAGCAGCCCTTCACCAGGTGGGGGGTTGACAGATACGCAGTATTTT. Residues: CASSPSPGGGLTDTQYF.

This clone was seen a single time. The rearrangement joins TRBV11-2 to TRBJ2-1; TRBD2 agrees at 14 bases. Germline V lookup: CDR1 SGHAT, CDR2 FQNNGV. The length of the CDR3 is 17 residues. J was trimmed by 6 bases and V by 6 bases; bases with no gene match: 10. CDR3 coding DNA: TGTGCCAGCAGATTTGGACTAGCGGGAGGCATACTCAATGAGCAGTTCTTC. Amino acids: CASRFGLAGGILNEQFF. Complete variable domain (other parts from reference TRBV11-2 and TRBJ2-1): EAGVAQSPRYKIIEKRQSVAFWCNPISGHATLYWYQQILGQGPKLLIQFQNNGVVDDSQLPKDRFSAERLKGVDSTLKIQPAKLEDSAVYLCASRFGLAGGILNEQFFGPGTRLTVL.

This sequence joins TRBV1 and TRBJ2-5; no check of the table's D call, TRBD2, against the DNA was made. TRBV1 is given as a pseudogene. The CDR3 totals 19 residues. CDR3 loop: CTSSQDLGLAGWLAVTQYF. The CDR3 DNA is TGCACCAGCAGCCAAGACCTCGGACTAGCGGGATGGCTGGCGGTGACCCAGTACTTC.

In DNA form, the CDR3 reads TGTGCCAGCAGTTTCGGGCTCAGCGGTAGCAATCAGCCCCAGCATTTT. This codes for CASSFGLSGSNQPQHF. The genes are TRBV28 and TRBJ1-5; unclear D gene. This CDR3 region has 16 residues. V dropped 3 bases and J dropped 0 bases, with 12 bases sitting between them. Germline V lookup: CDR1 MDHEN, CDR2 SYDVKM.

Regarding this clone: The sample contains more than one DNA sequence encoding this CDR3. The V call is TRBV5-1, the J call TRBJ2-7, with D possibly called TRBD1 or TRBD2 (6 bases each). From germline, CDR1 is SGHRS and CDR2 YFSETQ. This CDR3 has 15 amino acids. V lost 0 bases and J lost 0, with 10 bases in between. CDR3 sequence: CASSLVGGSSYEQYF. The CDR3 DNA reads TGCGCCAGCAGCTTGGTAGGGGGGAGCTCCTACGAGCAGTACTTC.

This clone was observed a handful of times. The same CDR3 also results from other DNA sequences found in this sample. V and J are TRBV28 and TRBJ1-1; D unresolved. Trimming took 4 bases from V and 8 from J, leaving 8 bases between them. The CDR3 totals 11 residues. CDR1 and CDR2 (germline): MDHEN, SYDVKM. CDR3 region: CASSSRTEAFF. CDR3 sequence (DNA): TGTGCCAGCAGTTCCCGAACAGAAGCTTTCTTT.

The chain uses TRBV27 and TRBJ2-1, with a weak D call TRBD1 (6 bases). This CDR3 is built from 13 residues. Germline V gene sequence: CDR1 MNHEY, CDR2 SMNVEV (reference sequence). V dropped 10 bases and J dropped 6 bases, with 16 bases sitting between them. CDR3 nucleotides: TGTGCCATAAGGCAGGGGAGAGGCAATGAGCAGTTCTTC. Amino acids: CAIRQGRGNEQFF.

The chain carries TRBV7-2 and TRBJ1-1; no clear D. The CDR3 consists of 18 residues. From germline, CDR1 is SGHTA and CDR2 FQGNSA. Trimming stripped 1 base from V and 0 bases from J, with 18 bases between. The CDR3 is CASSLVPGLGNMNTEAFF. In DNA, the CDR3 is TGTGCCAGCAGCTTAGTGCCGGGGTTGGGTAACATGAACACTGAAGCTTTCTTT.

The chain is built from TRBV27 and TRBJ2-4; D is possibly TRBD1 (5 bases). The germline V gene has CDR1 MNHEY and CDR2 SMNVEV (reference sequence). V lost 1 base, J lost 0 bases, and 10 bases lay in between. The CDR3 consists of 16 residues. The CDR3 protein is CASSLFAGLAKNIQYF. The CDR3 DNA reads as TGTGCCAGCAGTTTATTTGCAGGGCTAGCCAAAAACATTCAGTACTTC.

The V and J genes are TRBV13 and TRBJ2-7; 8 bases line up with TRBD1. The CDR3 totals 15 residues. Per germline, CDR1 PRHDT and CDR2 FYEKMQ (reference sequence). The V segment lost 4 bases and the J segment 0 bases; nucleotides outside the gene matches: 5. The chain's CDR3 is CASSSGGEFSYEQYF. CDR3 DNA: TGTGCCAGCAGCTCAGGGGGCGAGTTCTCCTACGAGCAGTACTTC.

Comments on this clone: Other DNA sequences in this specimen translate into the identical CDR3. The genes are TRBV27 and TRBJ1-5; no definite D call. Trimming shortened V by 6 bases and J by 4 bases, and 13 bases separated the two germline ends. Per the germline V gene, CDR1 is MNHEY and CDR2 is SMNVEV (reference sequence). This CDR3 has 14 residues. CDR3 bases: TGTGCCAGCAGCCCCCTCGGAGGGAATCAGCCCCAGCATTTT. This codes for CASSPLGGNQPQHF.

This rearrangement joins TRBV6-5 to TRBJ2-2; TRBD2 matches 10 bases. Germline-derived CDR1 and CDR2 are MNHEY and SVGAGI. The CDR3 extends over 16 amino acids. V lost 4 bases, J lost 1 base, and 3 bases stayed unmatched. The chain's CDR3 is CASSLGLALNTGELFF. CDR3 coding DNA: TGTGCCAGCAGTTTGGGACTAGCGTTGAACACCGGGGAGCTGTTTTTT.

Here the CDR3 reads CASSGRSGRGYNEQFF. The CDR3 region has the DNA TGTGCCAGCAGCGGAAGAAGCGGGAGAGGCTACAATGAGCAGTTCTTC. The genes are TRBV7-6 and TRBJ2-1; 8 nucleotides align to TRBD2. V lost 5 bases to trimming and J lost 3 bases; unmatched junction nucleotides: 9. The CDR3 runs to 16 residues. Germline loops: CDR1 SGHVS, CDR2 FNYEAQ.

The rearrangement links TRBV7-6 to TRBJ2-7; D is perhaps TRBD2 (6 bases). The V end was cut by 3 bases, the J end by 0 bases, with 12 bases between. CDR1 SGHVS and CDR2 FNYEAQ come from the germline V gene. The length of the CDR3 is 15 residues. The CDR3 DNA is TGTGCCAGCAGCTTTCTAGCGACTAGCTCCTACGAGCAGTACTTC. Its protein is CASSFLATSSYEQYF.